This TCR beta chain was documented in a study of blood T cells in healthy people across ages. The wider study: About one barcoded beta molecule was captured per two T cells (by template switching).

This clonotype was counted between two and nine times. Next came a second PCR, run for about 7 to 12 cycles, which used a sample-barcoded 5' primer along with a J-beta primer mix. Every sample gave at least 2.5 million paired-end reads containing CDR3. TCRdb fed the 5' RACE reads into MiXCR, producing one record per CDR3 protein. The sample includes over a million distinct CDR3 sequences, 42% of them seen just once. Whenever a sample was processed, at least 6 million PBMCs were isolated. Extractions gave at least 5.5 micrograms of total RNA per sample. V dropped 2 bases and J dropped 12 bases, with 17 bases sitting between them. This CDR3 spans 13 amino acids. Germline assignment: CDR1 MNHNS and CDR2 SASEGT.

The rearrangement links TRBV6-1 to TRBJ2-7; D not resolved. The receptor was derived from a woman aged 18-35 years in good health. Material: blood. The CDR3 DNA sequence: TGTGCCAGCAGTGAACCGCCATGGACGGATTGGTACTTC. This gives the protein CASSEPPWTDWYF.